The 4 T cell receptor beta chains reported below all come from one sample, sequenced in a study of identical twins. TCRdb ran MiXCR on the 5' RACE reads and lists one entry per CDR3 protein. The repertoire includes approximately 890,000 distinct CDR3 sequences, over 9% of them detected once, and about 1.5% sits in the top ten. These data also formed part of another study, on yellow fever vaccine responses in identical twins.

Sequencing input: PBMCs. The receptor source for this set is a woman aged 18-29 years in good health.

This CDR3 reads CASSLGGDIGELFF. CDR3 coding DNA: TGTGCCAGCAGCTTAGGAGGGGATATCGGGGAGCTGTTTTTT. The rearrangement uses TRBV7-9 and TRBJ2-2; D could derive from TRBD1 or TRBD2 (5 bases each). This CDR3 has 14 residues. From germline, CDR1 is SEHNR and CDR2 FQNEAQ (reference sequence). Between the trimmed V and J ends, which lost 1 base and 7 bases, there was a span of 10 bases.

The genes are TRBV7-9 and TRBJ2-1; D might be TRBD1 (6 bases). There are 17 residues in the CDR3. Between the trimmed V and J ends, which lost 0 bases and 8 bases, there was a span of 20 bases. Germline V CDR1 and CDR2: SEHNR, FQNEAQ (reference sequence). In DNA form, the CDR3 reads TGTGCCAGCAGCTTAGCTTCCGGGACAAGCGCTCTCCATGAGCAGTTCTTC. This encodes CASSLASGTSALHEQFF.

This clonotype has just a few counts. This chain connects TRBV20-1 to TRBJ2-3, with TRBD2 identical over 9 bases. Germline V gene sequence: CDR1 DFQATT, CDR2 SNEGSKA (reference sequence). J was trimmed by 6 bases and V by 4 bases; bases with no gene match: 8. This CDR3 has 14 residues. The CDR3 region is CSANLRGGQDTQYF. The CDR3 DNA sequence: TGCAGTGCTAACTTGCGGGGGGGCCAGGATACGCAGTATTTT.

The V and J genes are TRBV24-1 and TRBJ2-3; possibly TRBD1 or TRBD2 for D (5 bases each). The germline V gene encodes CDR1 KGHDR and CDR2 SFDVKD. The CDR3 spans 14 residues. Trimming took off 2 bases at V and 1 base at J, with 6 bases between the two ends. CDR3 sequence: CATSDSGRTDTQYF. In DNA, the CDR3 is TGTGCCACCAGTGATTCGGGACGCACAGATACGCAGTATTTT.